These 14 T cell receptor beta chains share one sample of origin, sequenced in a study of PD-1 blockade in classical Hodgkin lymphoma. Each of the patients experienced relapse following autologous stem cell transplantation, and their brentuximab vedotin exposure differed. Some clones are missing from TCRdb's copy, which holds only in-frame ones; the method was immunoSEQ multiplex PCR. The profile shows 95,000 to 100,000 clones, roughly 90% of them singletons. Sequences were derived from peripheral blood mononuclear cells (PBMCs), sampled before the second cycle of nivolumab. The source is a human donor with classical Hodgkin lymphoma.

The DNA of the CDR3 is TGTGCCAGCAGTTCCCCAGGGTACCAAGAGACCCAGTACTTC. This sequence encodes CASSSPGYQETQYF. The genes are TRBV27 and TRBJ2-5, with D maybe TRBD1 (5 bases). Germline values: CDR1 MNHEY, CDR2 SMNVEV (reference sequence). V was pared by 4 bases and J by 0 bases, with 9 bases between. The length of the CDR3 is 14 residues.

The chain links TRBV7-9 to TRBJ1-6, with D unresolved. The CDR3 spans 15 residues. Trimming cost V 0 bases and J 6 bases, with 9 bases left between them. CDR1 is SEHNR, CDR2 FQNEAQ, per germline (reference sequence). The CDR3 loop reads CASSLAGGFNSPLHF. The CDR3 nucleotides read TGTGCCAGCAGCTTAGCCGGCGGATTTAATTCACCCCTCCACTTT.

The CDR3 loop reads CASSDGVSGELFF. The CDR3 coding sequence is TGTGCCAGCAGTGACGGGGTATCCGGGGAGCTGTTTTTT. The chain has TRBV6-4 and TRBJ2-2, with D unclear. The CDR3 length is 13 residues. Looked up from germline, CDR1 is MRHNA and CDR2 is SNTAGT. V lost 2 bases, J lost 6 bases, and 7 bases lay in between.

The chain employs TRBV7-2 and TRBJ2-5; 10 bases are shared with TRBD2. Germline CDR1 is SGHTA and CDR2 is FQGNSA. After removal of 2 bases from V and 6 bases from J, the junction contained 3 bases not matched to a gene. This CDR3 comprises 14 residues. The CDR3 loop is CASSLQAGGQTQYF. DNA for the CDR3: TGTGCCAGCAGCTTACAAGCGGGGGGGCAGACCCAGTACTTC.

The table lists this clone with a few counts. The V call is TRBV19, the J call TRBJ1-6; D might be TRBD1 (5 bases). CDR3 size: 13 residues. The V gene's germline CDR1 is LNHDA and CDR2 SQIVND (reference sequence). Trimming cost V 5 bases and J 6 bases, with 8 bases left between them. The CDR3 coding sequence is TGTGCCAGTAGTCAGGGAGGTAATTCACCCCTCCACTTT. Residues: CASSQGGNSPLHF.

This sequence joins TRBV2 and TRBJ1-1; weak D call: TRBD1 (5 bases). The CDR3 covers 12 residues. V shed 5 bases and J shed 7 bases, with 11 bases lying between them. The germline CDR1 and CDR2 sequences are SNHLY and FYNNEI. CDR3 amino acids: CASSKGLNEAFF. The CDR3 DNA reads TGTGCCAGCAGTAAGGGGCTGAATGAAGCTTTCTTT.

The V and J genes are TRBV6-1 and TRBJ2-7; D is unclear. Germline V gene data show CDR1 as MNHNS and CDR2 as SASEGT. The CDR3 is 11 residues long. The ends were cut back, 7 bases at V and 3 bases at J, with 7 bases in the middle. This CDR3 is CASTSGYEQYF. The CDR3 DNA reads TGTGCCAGCACCTCCGGCTACGAGCAGTACTTC.

The chain has TRBV7-9 and TRBJ1-5, with D maybe TRBD1 (5 bases). The CDR3 sequence is 17 residues long. Germline V gene sequence: CDR1 SEHNR, CDR2 FQNEAQ (reference sequence). V dropped 2 bases and J dropped 7 bases, with 21 bases sitting between them. CDR3 in DNA: TGTGCCAGCAGCTTATGGCGGGGCCAGGCGGGGAAGCAGCCCCAGCATTTT. It encodes CASSLWRGQAGKQPQHF.

The chain combines TRBV28 with TRBJ1-5; 7 nucleotides agree with TRBD1. The CDR3 has 19 residues. J gave up 0 bases and V 5 bases, and 16 bases lay outside the gene matches. CDR1 and CDR2 (germline): MDHEN, SYDVKM. CDR3 sequence reads: CASSPQLWDRTYSNQPQHF. The CDR3 DNA follows: TGTGCCAGCAGTCCACAACTTTGGGACAGAACTTATAGCAATCAGCCCCAGCATTTT. Combining the CDR3 with reference TRBV28 and TRBJ1-5 gives the whole variable domain DVKVTQSSRYLVKRTGEKVFLECVQDMDHENMFWYRQDPGLGLRLIYFSYDVKMKEKGDIPEGYSVSREKKERFSLILESASTNQTSMYLCASSPQLWDRTYSNQPQHFGDGTRLSIL.

The chain carries TRBV7-6 and TRBJ2-7; no clear D. V lost 4 bases and J lost 1, with 8 bases in between. Germline values: CDR1 SGHVS, CDR2 FNYEAQ. The CDR3 loop spans 13 amino acids. The CDR3 bases are TGTGCCAGCAGCTCCTACAGATCCTACGAGCAGTACTTC. Its translation is CASSSYRSYEQYF.

This chain uses TRBV4-3 with TRBJ1-3; D not certain. This CDR3 comprises 18 residues. The V and J ends lost 0 bases and 2 bases respectively, with 17 bases between them. From germline, CDR1 is LGHNA and CDR2 YSLEER. The CDR3 DNA reads TGCGCCAGCAGCCAAGACCCTATCGGCAGGCTGCCTGGAAACACCATATATTTT. This translates into CASSQDPIGRLPGNTIYF.

This chain connects TRBV4-2 to TRBJ1-1; 7 positions match TRBD1. Trimming took 1 base from V and 5 from J; bases not matched to a gene: 4. Germline V CDR1 and CDR2: LGHNA, YNFKEQ. The CDR3 contains 14 residues. The CDR3 spells CASSQGQGRTEAFF. CDR3 bases: TGTGCCAGCAGCCAAGGACAGGGAAGGACTGAAGCTTTCTTT.

The chain joins TRBV7-2 to TRBJ1-1; no definite D call. Germline CDR1 reads SGHTA; CDR2 reads FQGNSA. The CDR3 sequence is 14 residues long. V was shortened by 1 base and J by 2 bases, with 8 bases between the two germline ends. Written as DNA, the CDR3 is TGTGCCAGCAGCTTAGGTCTAGGTAACACTGAAGCTTTCTTT. Protein sequence: CASSLGLGNTEAFF.

This rearrangement joins TRBV5-8 to TRBJ1-2; no definite D call. Germline V gene data show CDR1 as SGHTS and CDR2 as YDEGEE. The length of the CDR3 is 17 residues. Trimming shortened V by 0 bases and J by 4 bases, and 19 bases separated the two germline ends. CDR3 sequence reads: CASSLAYLEEWGYGYTF. The DNA for the CDR3 is TGTGCCAGCAGCTTGGCCTATTTGGAAGAGTGGGGCTATGGCTACACCTTC. The variable domain in full, completed from reference TRBV5-8 and TRBJ1-2, reads EAGVTQSPTHLIKTRGQQATLRCSPISGHTSVYWYQQALGLGLQFLLWYDEGEERNRGNFPPRFSGRQFPNYSSELNVNALELEDSALYLCASSLAYLEEWGYGYTFGSGTRLTVV.